The rows below give T cell receptor beta chains drawn from one sample of a study of shared T cell receptors in the human thymus. Libraries were prepared by immunoSEQ multiplex PCR; TCRdb keeps only in-frame clonotypes and omits some of them. Of roughly 710,000 clones detected, approximately 83% appear once; the ten largest clones hold more than 0.008%. The data also belong to a second study, concerning human thymus T cells.

The specimen sequenced was thymocytes. These receptors were taken from a girl younger than two with a congenital heart defect. CDR3s include the opening cysteine and the closing phenylalanine or tryptophan. D genes are given only for firm matches. The listing skips clone size in some rows; elsewhere it reads once, few, many or a size class.

TGTGCCAGCAGCGTAATTTTGGGACAGGACACTGAAGCTTTCTTT	CASSVILGQDTEAFF	TRBD1	TRBJ1-1	.	TRBV9
TGTGCCAGTAGTATTTTGGGGAAAGAAACAGGGGATGGCTCCGATGAGCAGTTCTTC	CASSILGKETGDGSDEQFF	TRBD1	TRBJ2-1	.	TRBV19
TGTGCCAGCAGCCAAAACTACGAGCAGTACTTC	CASSQNYEQYF	.	TRBJ2-7	.	TRBV5-8
TGCGCCAGCAGCCCATCCCGGGACAGAGGCAATCAGCCCCAGCATTTT	CASSPSRDRGNQPQHF	TRBD1	TRBJ1-5	.	TRBV4-3
TGTGCCAGCAGCGTAGGGACAGCGAAGAGCCAAGAGACCCAGTACTTC	CASSVGTAKSQETQYF	.	TRBJ2-5	.	TRBV9
TGTGCCAGCTCACCGGGAAAGGGACTCTCTGGAAACACCATATATTTT	CASSPGKGLSGNTIYF	.	TRBJ1-3	.	TRBV18
TGTGCCAGCAGTGTATGGTCAGTGATTTATTCCTATGGCTACACCTTC	CASSVWSVIYSYGYTF	.	TRBJ1-2	.	TRBV2
TGTGCCAGCAGCTTAGGTTGTGAAGGGGATCAGCCCCAGCATTTT	CASSLGCEGDQPQHF	.	TRBJ1-5	.	TRBV7-8
TGTGCCATCAGTGAAGCCCCGGGACAGGGGACTGAAAAACTGTTTTTT	CAISEAPGQGTEKLFF	TRBD1	TRBJ1-4	.	TRBV10-3
TGTGCCAGCAGCTTTGCCAACAGGGTGAACACTGAAGCTTTCTTT	CASSFANRVNTEAFF	.	TRBJ1-1	.	TRBV7-9
TGTGCCAGCAGACAGGGGGTCGGGGAGCTGTTTTTT	CASRQGVGELFF	TRBD1	TRBJ2-2	once	TRBV6-6
TGCGCCAGCAGCCAAGGTGGCAGTAATAATTCACCCCTCCACTTT	CASSQGGSNNSPLHF	.	TRBJ1-6	few	TRBV4-1
TGTGCCACCGTATCCCGACTGAGCCGGTTCTTC	CATVSRLSRFF	.	TRBJ2-1	.	TRBV6-6
TGTGCCATCAGTGACCCCAAGGGGTGGAACACTGAAGCTTTCTTT	CAISDPKGWNTEAFF	.	TRBJ1-1	.	TRBV10-3
TGTGCCAGCAGGGCCAGAAACTATGGCTACACCTTC	CASRARNYGYTF	.	TRBJ1-2	.	TRBV2
TGTGCCAGCAGTGGGGCCTGGGTCACTGAAGCTTTCTTT	CASSGAWVTEAFF	.	TRBJ1-1	.	TRBV25-1
TGTGCCAGCAGTGAAGTCCCTAGCGGGGGGCCCCATGAGCAGTTCTTC	CASSEVPSGGPHEQFF	TRBD2	TRBJ2-1	.	TRBV6-1
TGTGCCAGCAGCCAAAGGGGCAGCTACACAGATACGCAGTATTTT	CASSQRGSYTDTQYF	.	TRBJ2-3	.	TRBV11-2
TGTGCCAGCAGCTTAGAGGTGGCAGGGGGGGAGACCCAGTACTTC	CASSLEVAGGETQYF	.	TRBJ2-5	.	TRBV7-2
TGTGCCAGCAGCTCACGGGACAGGGGGGACCACGAGCAGTACTTC	CASSSRDRGDHEQYF	TRBD1	TRBJ2-7	.	TRBV11-2
TGTGCCAGCTCAGGGACAGGTAGCCCGAGCTCTGGAAACACCATATATTTT	CASSGTGSPSSGNTIYF	TRBD1	TRBJ1-3	.	TRBV18
TGTGCCAGCAGTAGGGGAGGGCTTGACAATGAGCAGTTCTTC	CASSRGGLDNEQFF	TRBD2	TRBJ2-1	.	TRBV6-1
TGTGCCAGTAGTAAAACGGGACAGGAAAGCATGAACACTGAAGCTTTCTTT	CASSKTGQESMNTEAFF	TRBD1	TRBJ1-1	.	TRBV19
TGTGCCAGCAGTGAGGTCTCAAACAGGGCTTACGAGCAGTACTTC	CASSEVSNRAYEQYF	.	TRBJ2-7	few	TRBV2
TGTGCCAGCTCACCAGGGACACACAACGTGAACACTGAAGCTTTCTTT	CASSPGTHNVNTEAFF	.	TRBJ1-1	.	TRBV18
TGTGCCAGCACGGAGGGGACAGGGGTTCCTATCACCTTC	CASTEGTGVPITF	TRBD1	TRBJ1-2	.	TRBV6-5
TGTGCCAGCAGCCCACGGGGGGGAGGGGGCGGTGGGGCCAACGTCCTGACTTTC	CASSPRGGGGGGANVLTF	.	TRBJ2-6	.	TRBV28
TGTGCCACCTGGTGGACAGGGGATCTGTCAATGTTCTTC	CATWWTGDLSMFF	TRBD1	TRBJ2-1	.	TRBV28
TGTGCCAGCAGCCTTGCAGGGGGCGAGGGCACTGAAGCTTTCTTT	CASSLAGGEGTEAFF	TRBD1	TRBJ1-1	.	TRBV7-4